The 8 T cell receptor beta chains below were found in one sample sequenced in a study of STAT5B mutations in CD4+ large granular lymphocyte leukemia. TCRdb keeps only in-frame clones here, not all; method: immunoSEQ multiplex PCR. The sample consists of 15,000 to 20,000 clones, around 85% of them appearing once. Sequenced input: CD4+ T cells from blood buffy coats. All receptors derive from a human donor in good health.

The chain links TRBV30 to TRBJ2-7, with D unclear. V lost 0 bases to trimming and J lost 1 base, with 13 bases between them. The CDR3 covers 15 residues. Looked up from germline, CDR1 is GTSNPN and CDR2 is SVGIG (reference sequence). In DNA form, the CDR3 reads TGTGCCTGGAGTGTACTGGCAGCTAAATCCTACGAGCAGTACTTC. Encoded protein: CAWSVLAAKSYEQYF.

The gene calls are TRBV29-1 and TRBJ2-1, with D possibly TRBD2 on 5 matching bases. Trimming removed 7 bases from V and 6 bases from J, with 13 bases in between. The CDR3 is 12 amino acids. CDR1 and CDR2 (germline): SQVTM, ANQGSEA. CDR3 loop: CSATLGVNEQFF. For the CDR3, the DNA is TGCAGCGCCACTTTGGGAGTCAATGAGCAGTTCTTC.

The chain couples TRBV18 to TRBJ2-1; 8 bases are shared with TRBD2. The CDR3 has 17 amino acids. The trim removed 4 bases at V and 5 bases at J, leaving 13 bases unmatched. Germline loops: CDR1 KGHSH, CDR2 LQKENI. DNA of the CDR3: TGTGCCAGCTCACAAAGGATCGGCGGGAGGAGTGACAATGAGCAGTTCTTC. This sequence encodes CASSQRIGGRSDNEQFF.

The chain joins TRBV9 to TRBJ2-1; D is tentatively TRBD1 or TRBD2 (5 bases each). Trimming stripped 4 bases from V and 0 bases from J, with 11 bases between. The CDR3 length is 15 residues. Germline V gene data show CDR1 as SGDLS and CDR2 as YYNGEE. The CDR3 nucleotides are TGTGCCAGCAGCCCCGGGGCCAGCTCCTACAATGAGCAGTTCTTC. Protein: CASSPGASSYNEQFF.

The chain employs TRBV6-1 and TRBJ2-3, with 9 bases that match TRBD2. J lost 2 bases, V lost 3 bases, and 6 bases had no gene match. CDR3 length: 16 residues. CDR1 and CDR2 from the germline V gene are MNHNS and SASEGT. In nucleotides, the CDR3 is TGTGCCAGCAGTGAGTCTAGCGGGACCCTCACAGATACGCAGTATTTT. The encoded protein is CASSESSGTLTDTQYF.

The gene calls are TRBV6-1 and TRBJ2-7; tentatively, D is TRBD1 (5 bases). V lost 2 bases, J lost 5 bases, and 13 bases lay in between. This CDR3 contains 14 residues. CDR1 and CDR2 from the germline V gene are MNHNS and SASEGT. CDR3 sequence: CASSERWGFDEQYF. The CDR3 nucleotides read TGTGCCAGCAGTGAAAGGTGGGGCTTCGACGAGCAGTACTTC.

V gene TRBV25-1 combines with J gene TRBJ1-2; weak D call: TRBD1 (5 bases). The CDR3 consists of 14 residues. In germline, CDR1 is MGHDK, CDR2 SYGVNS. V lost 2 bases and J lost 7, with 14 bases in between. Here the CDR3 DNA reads TGTGCCAGCAGTGAACCGGGCAGGGAAAGTGGCTACACCTTC. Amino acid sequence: CASSEPGRESGYTF.

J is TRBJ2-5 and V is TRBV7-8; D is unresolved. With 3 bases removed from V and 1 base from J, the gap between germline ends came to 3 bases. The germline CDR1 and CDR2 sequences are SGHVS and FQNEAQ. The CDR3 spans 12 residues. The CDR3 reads CASSFLQETQYF. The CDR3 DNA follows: TGTGCCAGCAGCTTTCTCCAAGAGACCCAGTACTTC.